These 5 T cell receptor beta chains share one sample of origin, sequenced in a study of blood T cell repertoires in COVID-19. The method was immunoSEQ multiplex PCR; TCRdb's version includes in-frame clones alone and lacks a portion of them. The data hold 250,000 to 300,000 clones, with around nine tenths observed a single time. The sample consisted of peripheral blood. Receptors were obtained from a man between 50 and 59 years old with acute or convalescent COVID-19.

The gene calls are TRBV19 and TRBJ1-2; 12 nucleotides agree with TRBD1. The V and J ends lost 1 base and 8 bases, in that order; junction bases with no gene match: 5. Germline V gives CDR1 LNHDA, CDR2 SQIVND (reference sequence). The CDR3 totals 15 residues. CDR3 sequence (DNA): TGTGCCAGTAGTATAGGGGGACAGGGGGCGATCGGCTACACCTTC. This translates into CASSIGGQGAIGYTF. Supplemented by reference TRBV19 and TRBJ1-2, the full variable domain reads DGGITQSPKYLFRKEGQNVTLSCEQNLNHDAMYWYRQDPGQGLRLIYYSQIVNDFQKGDIAEGYSVSREKKESFPLTVTSAQKNPTAFYLCASSIGGQGAIGYTFGSGTRLTVV.

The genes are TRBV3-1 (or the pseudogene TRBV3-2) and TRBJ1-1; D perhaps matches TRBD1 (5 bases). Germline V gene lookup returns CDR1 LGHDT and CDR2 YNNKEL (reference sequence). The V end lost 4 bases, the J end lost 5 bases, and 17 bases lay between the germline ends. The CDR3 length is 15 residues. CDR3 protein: CASSPFRGPGTEAFF. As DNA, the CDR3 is TGTGCCAGCAGCCCCTTTCGAGGCCCAGGGACTGAAGCTTTCTTT.

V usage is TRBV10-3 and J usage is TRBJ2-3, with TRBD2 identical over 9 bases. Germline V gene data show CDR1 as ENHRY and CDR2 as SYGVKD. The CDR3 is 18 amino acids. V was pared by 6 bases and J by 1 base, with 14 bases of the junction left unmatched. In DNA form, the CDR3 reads TGTGCCATCAGAGGAGAGTTGGGCGTAGCGGGGGGCACAGATACGCAGTATTTT. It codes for CAIRGELGVAGGTDTQYF.

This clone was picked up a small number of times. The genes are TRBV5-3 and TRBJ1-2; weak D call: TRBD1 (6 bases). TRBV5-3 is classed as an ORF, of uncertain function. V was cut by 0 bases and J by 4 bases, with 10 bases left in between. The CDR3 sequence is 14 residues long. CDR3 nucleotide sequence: TGTGCCAGAAGCTTGGATGGGGGCAGCTATGGCTACACCTTC. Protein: CARSLDGGSYGYTF.

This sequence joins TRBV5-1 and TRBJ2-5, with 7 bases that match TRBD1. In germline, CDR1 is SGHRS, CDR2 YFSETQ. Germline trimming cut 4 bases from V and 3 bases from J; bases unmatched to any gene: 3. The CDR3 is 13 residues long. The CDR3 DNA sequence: TGCGCCAGCAGCCTCGGACAGGAAGAGACCCAGTACTTC. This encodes CASSLGQEETQYF. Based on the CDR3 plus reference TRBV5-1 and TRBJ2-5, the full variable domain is KAGVTQTPRYLIKTRGQQVTLSCSPISGHRSVSWYQQTPGQGLQFLFEYFSETQRNKGNFPGRFSGRQFSNSRSEMNVSTLELGDSALYLCASSLGQEETQYFGPGTRLLVL.